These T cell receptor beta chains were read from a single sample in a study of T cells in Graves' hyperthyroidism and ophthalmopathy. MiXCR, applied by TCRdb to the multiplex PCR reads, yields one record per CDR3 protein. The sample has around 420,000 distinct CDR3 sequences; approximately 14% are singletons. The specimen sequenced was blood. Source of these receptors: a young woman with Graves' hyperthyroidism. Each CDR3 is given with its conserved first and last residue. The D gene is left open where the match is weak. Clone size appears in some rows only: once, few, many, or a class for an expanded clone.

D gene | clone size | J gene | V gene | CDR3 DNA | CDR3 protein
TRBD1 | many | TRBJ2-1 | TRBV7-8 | TGTGCCAGCAGCCCCAACCGTTTGAGAGGGGGCGACGAGCAGTTCTTC | CASSPNRLRGGDEQFF
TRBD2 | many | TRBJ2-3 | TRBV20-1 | TGCAGTGCTAGCCCAGGGACTAGCGGGGGACCCACAGATACGCAGTATTTT | CSASPGTSGGPTDTQYF
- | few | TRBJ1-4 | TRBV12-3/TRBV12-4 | TGTGCCAGCAGTTTAGCTATACGGGCCTTCTTGGCTGCAACTAATGAAAAACTGTTTTTT | CASSLAIRAFLAATNEKLFF
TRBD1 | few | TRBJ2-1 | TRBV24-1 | TGTGCCACCAACCGGGACAGGGGAGGTGAGCAGTTCTTC | CATNRDRGGEQFF
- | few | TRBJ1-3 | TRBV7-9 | TGTGCCAGCAGCTTAGGTGGGCGGCTCTCTGGAAACACCATATATTTT | CASSLGGRLSGNTIYF
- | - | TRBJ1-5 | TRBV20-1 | TGCAGTGCTAGAGAAACCACAGGGAATAGTCAGCCCCAGCATTTT | CSARETTGNSQPQHF
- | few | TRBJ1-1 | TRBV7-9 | TGTGCCAGCAGCTTCGGGGGCCAGGGCACTGAAGCTTTCTTT | CASSFGGQGTEAFF
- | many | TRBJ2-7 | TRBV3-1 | TGTGCCAGCAGCCAAGGCCCCCAGCGAGTTTGGACCTACGAGCAGTACTTC | CASSQGPQRVWTYEQYF
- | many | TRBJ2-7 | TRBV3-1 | TGTGCCAGCCCCAGGGTGGGAGGCGTCCACGAGCAGTACTTC | CASPRVGGVHEQYF
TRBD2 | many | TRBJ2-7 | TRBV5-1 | TGCGCCAGCAGCATACAGCGGGATGCTTACGAGCAGTACTTC | CASSIQRDAYEQYF
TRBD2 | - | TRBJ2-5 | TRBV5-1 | TGCGCCAGCAGCGGGACTAGCGGAATACAAGAGACCCAGTACTTC | CASSGTSGIQETQYF
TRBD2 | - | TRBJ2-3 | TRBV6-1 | TGTGCCAGCAGAGCGAGCGGGGCTACCACAGATACGCAGTATTTT | CASRASGATTDTQYF
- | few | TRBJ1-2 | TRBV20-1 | TGCAGTGCTAGGCACAGGGTATCAGAAGGCTACACCTTC | CSARHRVSEGYTF
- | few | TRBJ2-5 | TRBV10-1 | TGCGCCAGCAGTGACAGCGGAGAAGAGACCCAGTACTTC | CASSDSGEETQYF
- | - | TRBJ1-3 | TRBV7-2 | TGTGCCAGCAGCCCGAGGGTCCCTGGGAACACCATATATTTT | CASSPRVPGNTIYF
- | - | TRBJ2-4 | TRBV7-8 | TGTGCCAGCAGCTTAGATGCTGGTTCGAACATTCAGTACTTC | CASSLDAGSNIQYF
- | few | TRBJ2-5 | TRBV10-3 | TGTGCCATCAGGGCGGACTCCCAAGAGACCCAGTACTTC | CAIRADSQETQYF
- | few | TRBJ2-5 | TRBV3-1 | TGTGCCAGCAGCAACACCCGGGACTCTCGGGACAGAGAGACCCAGTACTTC | CASSNTRDSRDRETQYF
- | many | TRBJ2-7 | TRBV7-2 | TGTGCCAGCAGCTCCCGGGGCGGGGCCTACGAGCAGTACTTC | CASSSRGGAYEQYF
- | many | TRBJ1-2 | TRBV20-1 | TGCAGTGCTAGAGATCAGTCCTATGGCTACACCTTC | CSARDQSYGYTF
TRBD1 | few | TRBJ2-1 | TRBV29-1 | TGCAGCGTCGACAGGGGGCACGACAATGAGCAGTTCTTC | CSVDRGHDNEQFF
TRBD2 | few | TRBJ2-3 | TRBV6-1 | TGTGCCAGCAACCTTCTAGCGGGGGGCACAGATACGCAGTATTTT | CASNLLAGGTDTQYF
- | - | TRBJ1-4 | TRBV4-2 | TGTGCCAGCAGCCAACCCTATAATGAAAAACTGTTTTTT | CASSQPYNEKLFF
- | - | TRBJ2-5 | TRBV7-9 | TGTGCCAGCAGCTTGGAGGGAAAGACCCAGTACTTC | CASSLEGKTQYF
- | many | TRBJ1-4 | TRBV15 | TGTGCCACCAGCGAGGGGTACGCTAATGAAAAACTGTTTTTT | CATSEGYANEKLFF
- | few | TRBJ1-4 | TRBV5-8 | TGTGCCAGCAGCCGCGACAGAAAGGGTGAAAAACTGTTTTTT | CASSRDRKGEKLFF
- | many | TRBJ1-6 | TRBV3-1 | TGTGCCAGCAGCCGCGACAGGAGCTCCTATAATTCACCCCTCCACTTT | CASSRDRSSYNSPLHF
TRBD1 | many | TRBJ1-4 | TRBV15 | TGTGCCACCAGCAGTGGCGAGGGACAGCGGGATGAAAAACTGTTTTTT | CATSSGEGQRDEKLFF
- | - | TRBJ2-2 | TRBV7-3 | TGTGCCAGCAGCCCACTCCGCGCGAACACCGGGGAGCTGTTTTTT | CASSPLRANTGELFF
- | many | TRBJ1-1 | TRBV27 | TGTGCCAGCAGTGGGTGGGACATCTCCACTGAAGCTTTCTTT | CASSGWDISTEAFF
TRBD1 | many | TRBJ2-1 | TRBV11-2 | TGTGCCAGCAGCTTTGTCTCGGGACAGGGCGCTGAGCAGTTCTTC | CASSFVSGQGAEQFF
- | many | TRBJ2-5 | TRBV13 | TGTGCCAGCAATATACTGGGTCAGCAAGAGACCCAGTACTTC | CASNILGQQETQYF
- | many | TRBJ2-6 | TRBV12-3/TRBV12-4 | TGTGCCAGCAGGGACCCAGGGTCTGGGGCCAACGTCCTGACTTTC | CASRDPGSGANVLTF
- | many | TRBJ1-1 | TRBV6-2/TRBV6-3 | TGTGCCAGCAGTCGTTCCACAGGGACGAACACTGAAGCTTTCTTT | CASSRSTGTNTEAFF
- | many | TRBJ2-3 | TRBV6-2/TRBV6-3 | TGTGCCAGCAACCCGGTGCCGATGGACGAAGATACGCAGTATTTT | CASNPVPMDEDTQYF
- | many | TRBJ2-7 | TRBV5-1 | TGCGCCAGCAGCTTGGCTGGGGTTTGGTACGAGCAGTACTTC | CASSLAGVWYEQYF
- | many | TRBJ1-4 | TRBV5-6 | TGTGCCAGCAGCTCCAGGGGTGGTGGTGAAAAACTGTTTTTT | CASSSRGGGEKLFF
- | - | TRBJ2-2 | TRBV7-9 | TGTGCCAGCAGCTTATTATCAGGACGGGGACCCGGGGAGCTGTTTTTT | CASSLLSGRGPGELFF
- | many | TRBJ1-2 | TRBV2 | TGTGCCAGAAGACGAATGGATCAGGGTTTTAGTAACTATGGCTACACCTTC | CARRRMDQGFSNYGYTF
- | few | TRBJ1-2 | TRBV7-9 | TGTGCCAGCAGCCCGGGGAGGGGAGGACTCAACTATGGCTACACCTTC | CASSPGRGGLNYGYTF
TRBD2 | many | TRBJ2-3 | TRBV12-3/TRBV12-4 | TGTGCCAGCAGTTTCGGCGGGAGGGGCCCAGATACGCAGTATTTT | CASSFGGRGPDTQYF
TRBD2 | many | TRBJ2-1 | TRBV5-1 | TGTGCCAGCAGCCTTCTAGCGGGAGGCTACAATGAGCAGTTCTTC | CASSLLAGGYNEQFF
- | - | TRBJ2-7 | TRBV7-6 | TGTGCCAGCAGCTTAGTCCCCCCGCGAGCGGGCGGTGCCATTTACGAGCAGTACTTC | CASSLVPPRAGGAIYEQYF
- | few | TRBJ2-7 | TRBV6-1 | TGTGCCAGCAGACGGAAGGGGGAGCAGTACTTC | CASRRKGEQYF
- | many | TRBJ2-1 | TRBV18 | TGTGCCAGCTCACCACCGAACGACAAGCACAATGAGCAGTTCTTC | CASSPPNDKHNEQFF
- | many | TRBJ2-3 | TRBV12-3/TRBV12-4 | TGTGCCAGCAGTGATCGTAGGCTGCTGGCAGATACGCAGTATTTT | CASSDRRLLADTQYF
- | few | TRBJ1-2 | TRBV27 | TGTGCCAGCAGTTCTGCGGACGTCTATGGTGGCTACACCTTC | CASSSADVYGGYTF
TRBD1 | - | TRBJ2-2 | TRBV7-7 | TGTGCTAGCAGCCCGACAGGGATGGGGTATTCCGGGGAGCTGTTTTTT | CASSPTGMGYSGELFF
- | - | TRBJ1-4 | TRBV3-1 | TGTGCCAGCAGCTCAATGGGGGGGGAAAAACTGTTTTTT | CASSSMGGEKLFF
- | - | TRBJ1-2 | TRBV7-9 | TGTGCCAGCAGCGCCCGGGGGGGCCGAAACTACGGCTACACCTTC | CASSARGGRNYGYTF
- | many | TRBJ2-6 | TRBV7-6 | TGTGCCAGCAGCCCGACTTGGTCAGCTGGGGCCAACGTCCTGACTTTC | CASSPTWSAGANVLTF
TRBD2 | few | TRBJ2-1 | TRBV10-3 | TGTGCCATCAGTTACTTTGCGGGGGGGCGTCGGGACAATGAGCAGTTCTTC | CAISYFAGGRRDNEQFF